The clone carrying this T cell receptor beta chain was detected once. The data derive from a study of blood T cell repertoires in COVID-19. Across the whole study: Donors in the United States, Italy and Spain gave samples during acute or convalescent COVID-19.

This CDR3 spans 15 amino acids. CDR1 and CDR2 (germline): KGHDR, SFDVKD. The trim removed 4 bases at V and 4 bases at J, leaving 5 bases unmatched. Assay: immunoSEQ multiplex PCR; the TCRdb copy retains only in-frame clones and omits some. The sample carries 350,000 to 400,000 clones, 89% recorded once. The chain has TRBV24-1 and TRBJ2-1; 8 nucleotides align to TRBD1. This clonotype was obtained from a woman aged 25 to 39 with COVID-19, enrolled during active disease. The sample comprised peripheral blood. CDR3: CATSDDRGLYNEQFF. CDR3 nucleotide sequence: TGTGCCACCAGTGACGACAGGGGCCTTTACAATGAGCAGTTCTTC.